A single sample is the source of the 2 T cell receptor beta chains below, sequenced in a study of technical replicates of blood from a few donors. TCRdb's copy holds only in-frame clones and misses some; the assay was immunoSEQ multiplex PCR. The sample holds 50,000 to 75,000 clones; roughly 95% are singletons and the top ten take around 4.2%. Source material: PBMCs. Receptors were obtained from a human donor in good health. Some clones in this sample may be carry-over from other donors' samples.

CDR3 sequence reads: CATSQAIGATNEKLFF. In DNA, the CDR3 is TGTGCCACTTCACAGGCGATTGGGGCAACTAATGAAAAACTGTTTTTT. The chain uses TRBV15 and TRBJ1-4; TRBD1 is a possible D gene (5 bases). The length of the CDR3 is 16 residues. Trimming left V 9 bases short and J 0 bases short, with 17 bases between. CDR1 LNHNV and CDR2 YYDKDF come from the germline V gene (reference sequence).

Here the CDR3 DNA reads TGTGCCAGCAGCGAGGGCTTGACAGGGGACACAGATACGCAGTATTTT. It yields the protein CASSEGLTGDTDTQYF. The chain uses TRBV2 and TRBJ2-3; 8 positions agree with TRBD1. CDR3 length: 16 residues. Germline lookup yields CDR1 SNHLY and CDR2 FYNNEI. Trimming cost V 6 bases and J 2 bases; bases outside gene matches: 10.